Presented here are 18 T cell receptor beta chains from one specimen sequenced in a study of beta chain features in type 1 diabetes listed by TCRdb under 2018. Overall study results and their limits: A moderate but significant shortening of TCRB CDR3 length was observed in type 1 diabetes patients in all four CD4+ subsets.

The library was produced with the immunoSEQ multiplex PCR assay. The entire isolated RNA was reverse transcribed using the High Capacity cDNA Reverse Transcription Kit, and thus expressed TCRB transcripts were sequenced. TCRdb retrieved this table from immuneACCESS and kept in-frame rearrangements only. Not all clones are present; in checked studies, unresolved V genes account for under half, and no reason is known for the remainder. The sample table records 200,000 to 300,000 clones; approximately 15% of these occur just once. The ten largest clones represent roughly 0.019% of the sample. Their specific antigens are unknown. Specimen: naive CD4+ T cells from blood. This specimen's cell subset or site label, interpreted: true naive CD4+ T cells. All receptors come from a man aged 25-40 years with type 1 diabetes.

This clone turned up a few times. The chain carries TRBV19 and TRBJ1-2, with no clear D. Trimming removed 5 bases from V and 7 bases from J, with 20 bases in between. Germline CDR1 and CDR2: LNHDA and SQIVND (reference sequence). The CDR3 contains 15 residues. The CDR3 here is CASSHRREGWGGYTF. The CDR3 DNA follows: TGTGCCAGTAGTCACCGACGGGAGGGATGGGGTGGCTACACCTTC.

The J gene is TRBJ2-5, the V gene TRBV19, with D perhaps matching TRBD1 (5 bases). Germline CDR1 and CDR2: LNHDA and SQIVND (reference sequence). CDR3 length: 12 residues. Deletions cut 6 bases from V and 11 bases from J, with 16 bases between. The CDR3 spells CASSPGERQQYF. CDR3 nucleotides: TGTGCCAGTAGCCCCGGAGAGAGACAGCAGTACTTC.

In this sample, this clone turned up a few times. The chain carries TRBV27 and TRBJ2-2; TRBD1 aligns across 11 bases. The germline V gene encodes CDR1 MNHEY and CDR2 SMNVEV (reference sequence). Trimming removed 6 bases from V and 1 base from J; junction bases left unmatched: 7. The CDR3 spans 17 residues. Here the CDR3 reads CASRSGTGGLNTGELFF. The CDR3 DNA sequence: TGTGCCAGCAGGTCCGGGACAGGGGGGTTGAACACCGGGGAGCTGTTTTTT.

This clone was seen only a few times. The CDR3 region is CASSFLTGKETQYF. Here the CDR3 DNA reads TGTGCCAGCAGCTTCCTTACAGGAAAAGAGACCCAGTACTTC. The chain uses TRBV7-9 and TRBJ2-5; weak D call: TRBD1 (5 bases). CDR1 and CDR2 (germline): SEHNR, FQNEAQ (reference sequence). The V gene lost 3 bases and the J gene lost 3 bases, with 11 bases spanning the gap. The length of the CDR3 is 14 residues.

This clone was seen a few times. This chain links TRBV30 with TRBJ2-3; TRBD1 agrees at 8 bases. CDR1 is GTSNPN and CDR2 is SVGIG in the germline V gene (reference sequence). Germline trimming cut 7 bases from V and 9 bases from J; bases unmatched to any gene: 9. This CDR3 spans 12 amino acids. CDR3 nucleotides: TGTGCCTATAAGGAGGACAGGGAGACGCAGTATTTT. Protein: CAYKEDRETQYF.

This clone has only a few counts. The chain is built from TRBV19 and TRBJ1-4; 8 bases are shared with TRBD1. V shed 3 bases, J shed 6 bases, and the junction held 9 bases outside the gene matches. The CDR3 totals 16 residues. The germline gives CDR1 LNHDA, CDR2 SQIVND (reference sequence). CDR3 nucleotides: TGTGCCAGTAGTATTTTCGGGACAGGAAAAGATGAAAAACTGTTTTTT. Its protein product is CASSIFGTGKDEKLFF.

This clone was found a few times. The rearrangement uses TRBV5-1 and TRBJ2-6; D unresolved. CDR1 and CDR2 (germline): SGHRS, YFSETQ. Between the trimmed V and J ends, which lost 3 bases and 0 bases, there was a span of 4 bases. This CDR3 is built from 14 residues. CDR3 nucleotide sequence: TGCGCCAGCAGCTGGAGCTCTGGGGCCAACGTCCTGACTTTC. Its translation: CASSWSSGANVLTF. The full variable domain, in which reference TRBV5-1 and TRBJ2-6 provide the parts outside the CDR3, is KAGVTQTPRYLIKTRGQQVTLSCSPISGHRSVSWYQQTPGQGLQFLFEYFSETQRNKGNFPGRFSGRQFSNSRSEMNVSTLELGDSALYLCASSWSSGANVLTFGAGSRLTVL.

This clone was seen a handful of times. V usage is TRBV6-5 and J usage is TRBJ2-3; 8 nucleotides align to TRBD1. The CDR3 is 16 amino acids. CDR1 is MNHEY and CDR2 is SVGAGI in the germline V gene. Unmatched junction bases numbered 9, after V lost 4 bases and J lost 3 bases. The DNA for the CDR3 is TGTGCCAGCAGTTTAGCCGGGACAGGACCGACAGATACGCAGTATTTT. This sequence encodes CASSLAGTGPTDTQYF.

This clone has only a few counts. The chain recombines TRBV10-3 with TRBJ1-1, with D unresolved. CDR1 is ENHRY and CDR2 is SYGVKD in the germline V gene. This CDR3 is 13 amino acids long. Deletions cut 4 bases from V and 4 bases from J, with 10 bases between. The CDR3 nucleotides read TGTGCCATCAGTGCCCTACCGGGCACTGAAGCTTTCTTT. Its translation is CAISALPGTEAFF.

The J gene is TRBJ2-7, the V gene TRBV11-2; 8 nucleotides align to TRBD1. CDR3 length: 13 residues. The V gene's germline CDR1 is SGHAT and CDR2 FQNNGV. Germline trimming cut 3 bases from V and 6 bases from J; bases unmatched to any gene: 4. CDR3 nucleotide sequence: TGTGCCAGCAGCTTCAAGACAGGGGTCGAGCAGTACTTC. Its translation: CASSFKTGVEQYF.

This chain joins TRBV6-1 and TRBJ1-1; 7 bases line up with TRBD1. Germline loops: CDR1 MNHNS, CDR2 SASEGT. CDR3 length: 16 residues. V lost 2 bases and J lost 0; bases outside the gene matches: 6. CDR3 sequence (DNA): TGTGCCAGCAGTGAAATCCGGACAGGTATGAACACTGAAGCTTTCTTT. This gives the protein CASSEIRTGMNTEAFF.

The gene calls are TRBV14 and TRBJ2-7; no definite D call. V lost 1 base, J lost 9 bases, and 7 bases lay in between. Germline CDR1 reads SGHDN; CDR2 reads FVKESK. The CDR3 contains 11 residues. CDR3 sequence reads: CASSQVLGQYF. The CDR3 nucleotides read TGTGCCAGCAGCCAAGTGCTCGGGCAGTACTTC.

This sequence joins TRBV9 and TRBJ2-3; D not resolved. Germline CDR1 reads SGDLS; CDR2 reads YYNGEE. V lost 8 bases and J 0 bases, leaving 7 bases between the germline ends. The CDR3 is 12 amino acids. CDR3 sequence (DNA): TGTGCCAGAGAAGCTAGCACAGATACGCAGTATTTT. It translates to CAREASTDTQYF.

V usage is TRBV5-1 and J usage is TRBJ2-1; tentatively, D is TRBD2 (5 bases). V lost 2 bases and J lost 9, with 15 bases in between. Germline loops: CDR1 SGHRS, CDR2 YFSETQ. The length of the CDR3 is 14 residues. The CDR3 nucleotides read TGCGCCAGCAGCTTCCCCTCGAGGGTAGGTGAGCAGTTCTTC. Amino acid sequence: CASSFPSRVGEQFF.

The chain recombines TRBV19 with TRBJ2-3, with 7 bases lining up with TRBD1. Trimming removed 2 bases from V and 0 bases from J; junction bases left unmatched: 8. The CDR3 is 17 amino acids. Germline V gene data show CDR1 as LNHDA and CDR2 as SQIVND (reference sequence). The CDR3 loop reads CASSIRRVGQSTDTQYF. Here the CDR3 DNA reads TGTGCCAGTAGTATAAGGAGAGTGGGACAGAGCACAGATACGCAGTATTTT. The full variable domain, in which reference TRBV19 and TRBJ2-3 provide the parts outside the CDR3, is DGGITQSPKYLFRKEGQNVTLSCEQNLNHDAMYWYRQDPGQGLRLIYYSQIVNDFQKGDIAEGYSVSREKKESFPLTVTSAQKNPTAFYLCASSIRRVGQSTDTQYFGPGTRLTVL.

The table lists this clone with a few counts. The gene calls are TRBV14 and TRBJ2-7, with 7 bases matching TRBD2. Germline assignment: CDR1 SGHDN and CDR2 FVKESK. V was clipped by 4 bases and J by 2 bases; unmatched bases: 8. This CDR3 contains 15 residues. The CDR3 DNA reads TGTGCCAGCAGCCCCCGGGCCAGCGGGGCCTACGAGCAGTACTTC. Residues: CASSPRASGAYEQYF.

The CDR3 DNA reads TGTGCCAGCAGTGAGAGGGGGGGCTTAAGCTCCTACGAGCAGTACTTC. It translates to CASSERGGLSSYEQYF. This chain connects TRBV2 to TRBJ2-7; D is possibly TRBD2 (7 bases). Germline V gene data show CDR1 as SNHLY and CDR2 as FYNNEI. The V end was cut by 3 bases, the J end by 0 bases, with 15 bases between. The CDR3 runs to 16 residues.

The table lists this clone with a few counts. The CDR3 coding sequence is TGTGCCAGCAGCTTGGGCGGGGGGGCCCTGGAGACCCAGTACTTC. Translation gives CASSLGGGALETQYF. The chain combines TRBV11-3 with TRBJ2-5, with 9 bases aligning to TRBD2. V trimming: 3 bases; J trimming: 5 bases; junction bases outside the gene matches: 7. The CDR3 sequence is 15 residues long. Per germline, CDR1 SGHNT and CDR2 YENEEA. The whole variable domain, filled in from reference TRBV11-3 and TRBJ2-5, reads EAGVVQSPRYKIIEKKQPVAFWCNPISGHNTLYWYLQNLGQGPELLIRYENEEAVDDSQLPKDRFSAERLKGVDSTLKIQPAELGDSAVYLCASSLGGGALETQYFGPGTRLLVL.